This TCR beta chain was captured in a study of blood T cell repertoires in COVID-19. Germline trimming cut 1 base from V and 1 base from J; bases unmatched to any gene: 9. The length of the CDR3 is 17 residues. Germline CDR1 reads LGHNA; CDR2 reads YNFKEQ. Here immunoSEQ multiplex PCR was the method, and the copy in TCRdb shows in-frame clones only, minus some. Here the sample spans tens of thousands of clones, over 75% being singletons. The sequence was obtained from a woman aged 60-75 years with acute or convalescent COVID-19. Sequencing used peripheral blood. The chain is built from TRBV4-2 and TRBJ2-5; 7 nucleotides align to TRBD2. The CDR3, as DNA: TGTGCCAGCAGCCAAGGTCCGGGGAGGGATCTCCAAGAGACCCAGTACTTC. Its translation: CASSQGPGRDLQETQYF.